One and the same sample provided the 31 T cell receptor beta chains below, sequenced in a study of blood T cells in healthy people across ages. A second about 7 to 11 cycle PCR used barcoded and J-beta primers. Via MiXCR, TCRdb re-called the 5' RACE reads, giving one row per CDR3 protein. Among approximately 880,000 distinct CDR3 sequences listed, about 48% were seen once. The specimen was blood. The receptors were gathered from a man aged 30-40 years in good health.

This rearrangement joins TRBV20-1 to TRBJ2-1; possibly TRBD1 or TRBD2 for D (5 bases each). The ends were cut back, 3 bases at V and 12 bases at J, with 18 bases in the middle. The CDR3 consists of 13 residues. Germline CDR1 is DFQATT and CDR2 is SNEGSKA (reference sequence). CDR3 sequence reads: CSARGEPSGGQFF. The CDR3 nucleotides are TGCAGTGCTAGGGGGGAACCCAGTGGTGGGCAGTTCTTC.

CDR3 in DNA: TGTGCCAGCTCCCCTAGCGAGGGAAGCTCCTACAATGAGCAGTTCTTC. Its protein is CASSPSEGSSYNEQFF. The chain links TRBV9 to TRBJ2-1, with D possibly TRBD2 on 6 matching bases. The CDR3 covers 16 residues. Germline V lookup: CDR1 SGDLS, CDR2 YYNGEE. Trimming removed 7 bases at V and 0 bases at J, with 17 bases between.

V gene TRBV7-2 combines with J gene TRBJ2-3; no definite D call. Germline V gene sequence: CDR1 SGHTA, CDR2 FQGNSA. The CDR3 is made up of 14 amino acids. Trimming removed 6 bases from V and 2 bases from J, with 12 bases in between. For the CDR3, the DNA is TGTGCCAGCAGGGCAGATTATATCACAGATACGCAGTATTTT. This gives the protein CASRADYITDTQYF.

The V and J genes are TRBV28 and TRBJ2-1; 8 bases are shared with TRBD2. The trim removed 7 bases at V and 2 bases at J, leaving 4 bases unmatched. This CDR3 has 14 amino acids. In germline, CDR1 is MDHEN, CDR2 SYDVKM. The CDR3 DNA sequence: TGTGCCAGCACCGAGCGGGGGCCCTACAATGAGCAGTTCTTC. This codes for CASTERGPYNEQFF.

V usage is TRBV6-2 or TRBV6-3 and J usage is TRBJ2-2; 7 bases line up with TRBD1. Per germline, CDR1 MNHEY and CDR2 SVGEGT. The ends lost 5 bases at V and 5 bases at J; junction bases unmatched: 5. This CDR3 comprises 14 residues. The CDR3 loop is CASSQARGTGELFF. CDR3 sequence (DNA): TGTGCCAGCAGTCAAGCCAGGGGGACCGGGGAGCTGTTTTTT.

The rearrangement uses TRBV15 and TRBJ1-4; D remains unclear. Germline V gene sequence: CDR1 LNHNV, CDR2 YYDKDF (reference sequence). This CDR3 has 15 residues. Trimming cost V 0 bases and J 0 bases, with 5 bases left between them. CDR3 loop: CATSRDKATNEKLFF. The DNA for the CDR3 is TGTGCCACCAGCAGAGATAAGGCAACTAATGAAAAACTGTTTTTT.

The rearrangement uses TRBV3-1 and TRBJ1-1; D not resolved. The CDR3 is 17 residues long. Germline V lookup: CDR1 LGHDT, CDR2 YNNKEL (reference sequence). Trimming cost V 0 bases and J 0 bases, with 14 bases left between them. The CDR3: CASSQEPWSSMNTEAFF. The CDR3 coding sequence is TGTGCCAGCAGCCAAGAACCATGGTCCAGCATGAACACTGAAGCTTTCTTT.

In DNA, the CDR3 is TGCGCCAGCAGCCAAGATCTCTGGGGCACGCAGTATTTT. The encoded protein is CASSQDLWGTQYF. The rearrangement uses TRBV4-3 and TRBJ2-3; the D gene is possibly TRBD1 (5 bases). Germline CDR1 reads LGHNA; CDR2 reads YSLEER. This CDR3 has 13 amino acids. V lost 0 bases and J lost 9, with 10 bases in between.

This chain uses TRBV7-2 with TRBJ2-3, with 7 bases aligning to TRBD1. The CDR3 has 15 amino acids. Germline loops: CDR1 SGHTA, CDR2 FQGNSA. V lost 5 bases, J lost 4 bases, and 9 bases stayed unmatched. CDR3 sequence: CASSPLYGQADTQYF. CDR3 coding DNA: TGTGCCAGCAGCCCCCTTTATGGACAGGCAGATACGCAGTATTTT. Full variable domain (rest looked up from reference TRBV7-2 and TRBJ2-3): GAGVSQSPSNKVTEKGKDVELRCDPISGHTALYWYRQSLGQGLEFLIYFQGNSAPDKSGLPSDRFSAERTGGSVSTLTIQRTQQEDSAVYLCASSPLYGQADTQYFGPGTRLTVL.

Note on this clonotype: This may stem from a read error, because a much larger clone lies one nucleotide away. The CDR3 sequence: CASNDRGPYNEQYF. The CDR3 nucleotides read TGTGCCAGCAACGACAGGGGGCCCTACAATGAGCAGTACTTC. The chain joins TRBV27 to TRBJ2-5; TRBD1 agrees at 10 bases. The CDR3 totals 14 residues. The germline CDR1 and CDR2 sequences are MNHEY and SMNVEV (reference sequence). J lost 11 bases, V lost 7 bases, and 13 bases had no gene match.

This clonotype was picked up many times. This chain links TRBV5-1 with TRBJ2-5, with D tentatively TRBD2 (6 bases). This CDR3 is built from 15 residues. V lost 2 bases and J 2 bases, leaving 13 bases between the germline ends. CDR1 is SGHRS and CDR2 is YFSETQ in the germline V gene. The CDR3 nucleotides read TGCGCCAGCAGCTTAGACGGGGGAATTCAAGAGACCCAGTACTTC. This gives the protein CASSLDGGIQETQYF.

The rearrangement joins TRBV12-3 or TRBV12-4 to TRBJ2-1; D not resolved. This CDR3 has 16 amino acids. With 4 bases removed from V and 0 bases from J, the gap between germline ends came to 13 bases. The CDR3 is CASSYVGPSSYNEQFF. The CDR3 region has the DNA TGTGCCAGCAGTTATGTCGGCCCGAGCTCCTACAATGAGCAGTTCTTC.

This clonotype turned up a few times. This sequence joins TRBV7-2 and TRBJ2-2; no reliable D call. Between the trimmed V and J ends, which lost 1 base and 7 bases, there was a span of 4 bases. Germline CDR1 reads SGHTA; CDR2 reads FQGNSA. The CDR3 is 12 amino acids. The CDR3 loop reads CASSLGYGELFF. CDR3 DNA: TGTGCCAGCAGCTTAGGATACGGGGAGCTGTTTTTT. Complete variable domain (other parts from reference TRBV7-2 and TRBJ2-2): GAGVSQSPSNKVTEKGKDVELRCDPISGHTALYWYRQSLGQGLEFLIYFQGNSAPDKSGLPSDRFSAERTGGSVSTLTIQRTQQEDSAVYLCASSLGYGELFFGEGSRLTVL.

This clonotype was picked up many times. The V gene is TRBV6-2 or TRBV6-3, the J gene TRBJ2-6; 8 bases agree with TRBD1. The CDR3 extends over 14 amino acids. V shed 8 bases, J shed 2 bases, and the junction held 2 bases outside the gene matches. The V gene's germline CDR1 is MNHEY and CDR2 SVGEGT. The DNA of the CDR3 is TGTGCCAGCTCGGACAGGGCTGGGGCCAACGTCCTGACTTTC. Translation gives CASSDRAGANVLTF.

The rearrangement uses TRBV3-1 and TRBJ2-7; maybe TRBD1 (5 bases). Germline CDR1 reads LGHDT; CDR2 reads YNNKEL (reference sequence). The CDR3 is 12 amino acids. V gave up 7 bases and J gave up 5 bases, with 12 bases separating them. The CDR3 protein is CASNQGAHEQYF. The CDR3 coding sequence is TGTGCCAGCAACCAGGGCGCCCACGAGCAGTACTTC.

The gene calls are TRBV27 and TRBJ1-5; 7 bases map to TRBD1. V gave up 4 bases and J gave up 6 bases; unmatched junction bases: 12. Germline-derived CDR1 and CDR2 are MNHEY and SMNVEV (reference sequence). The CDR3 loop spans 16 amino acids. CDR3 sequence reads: CASSSYLQGDSQPQHF. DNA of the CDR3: TGTGCCAGCAGTTCCTATCTCCAGGGGGACAGTCAGCCCCAGCATTTT.

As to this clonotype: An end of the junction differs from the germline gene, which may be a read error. CDR3 DNA sequence: TGCGCCAGCAGACAAGCAGGGGACTATGGCTACACCTTC. The encoded protein is CASRQAGDYGYTF. The chain joins TRBV4-1 to TRBJ1-2, with TRBD1 as a possible D gene (6 bases). This CDR3 comprises 13 residues. Germline-derived CDR1 and CDR2 are MGHRA and YSYEKL.

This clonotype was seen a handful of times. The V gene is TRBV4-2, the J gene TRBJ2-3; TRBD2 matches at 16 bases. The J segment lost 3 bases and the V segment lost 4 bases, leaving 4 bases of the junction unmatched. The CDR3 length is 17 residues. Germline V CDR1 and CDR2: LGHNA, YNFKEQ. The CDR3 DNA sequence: TGTGCCAGCAGCCGAACGGGACTAGCGGGGGGGACAGATACGCAGTATTTT. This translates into CASSRTGLAGGTDTQYF.

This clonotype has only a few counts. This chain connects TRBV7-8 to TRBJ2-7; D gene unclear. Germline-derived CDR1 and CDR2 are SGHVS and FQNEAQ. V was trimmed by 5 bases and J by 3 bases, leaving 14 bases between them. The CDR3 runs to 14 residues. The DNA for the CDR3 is TGTGCCAGCAGCGGACCCGCTTTGGGCTACGAGCAGTACTTC. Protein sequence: CASSGPALGYEQYF. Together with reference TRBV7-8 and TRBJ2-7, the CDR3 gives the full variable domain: GAGVSQSPRYKVAKRGQDVALRCDPISGHVSLFWYQQALGQGPEFLTYFQNEAQLDKSGLPSDRFFAERPEGSVSTLKIQRTQQEDSAVYLCASSGPALGYEQYFGPGTRLTVT.

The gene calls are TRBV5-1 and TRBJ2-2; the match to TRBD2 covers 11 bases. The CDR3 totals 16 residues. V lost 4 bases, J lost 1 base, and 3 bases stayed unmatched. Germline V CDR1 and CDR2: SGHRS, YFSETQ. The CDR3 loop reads CASSKGLAENTGELFF. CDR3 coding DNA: TGCGCCAGCAGCAAGGGACTAGCGGAGAACACCGGGGAGCTGTTTTTT.

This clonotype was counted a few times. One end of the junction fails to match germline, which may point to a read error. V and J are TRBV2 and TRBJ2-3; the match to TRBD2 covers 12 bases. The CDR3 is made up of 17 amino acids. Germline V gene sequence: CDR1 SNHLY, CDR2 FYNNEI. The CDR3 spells CASSVPSGGVTTETQYF. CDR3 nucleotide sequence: TGTGCCAGCAGTGTGCCTAGCGGGGGGGTAACGACAGAAACGCAGTATTTT.

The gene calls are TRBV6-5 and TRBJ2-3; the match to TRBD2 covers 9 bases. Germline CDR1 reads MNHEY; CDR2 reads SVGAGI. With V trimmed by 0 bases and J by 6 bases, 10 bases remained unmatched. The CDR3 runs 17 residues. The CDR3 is CASSYSNSGGGADTQYF. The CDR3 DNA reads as TGTGCCAGCAGTTACTCCAATAGCGGGGGCGGGGCGGATACGCAGTATTTT.

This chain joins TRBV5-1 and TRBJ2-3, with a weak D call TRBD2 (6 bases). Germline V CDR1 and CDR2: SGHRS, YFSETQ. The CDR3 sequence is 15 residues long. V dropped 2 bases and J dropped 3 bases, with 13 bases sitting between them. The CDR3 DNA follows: TGCGCCAGCAGCTTTAGTGGGGGGATGACAGATACGCAGTATTTT. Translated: CASSFSGGMTDTQYF. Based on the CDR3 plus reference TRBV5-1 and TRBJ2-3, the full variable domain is KAGVTQTPRYLIKTRGQQVTLSCSPISGHRSVSWYQQTPGQGLQFLFEYFSETQRNKGNFPGRFSGRQFSNSRSEMNVSTLELGDSALYLCASSFSGGMTDTQYFGPGTRLTVL.

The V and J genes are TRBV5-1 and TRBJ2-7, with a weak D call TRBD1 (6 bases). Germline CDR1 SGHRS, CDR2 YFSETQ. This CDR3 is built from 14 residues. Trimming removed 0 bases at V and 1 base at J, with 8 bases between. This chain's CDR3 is CASSLEDRSYEQYF. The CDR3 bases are TGCGCCAGCAGCTTGGAAGACAGGTCCTACGAGCAGTACTTC.

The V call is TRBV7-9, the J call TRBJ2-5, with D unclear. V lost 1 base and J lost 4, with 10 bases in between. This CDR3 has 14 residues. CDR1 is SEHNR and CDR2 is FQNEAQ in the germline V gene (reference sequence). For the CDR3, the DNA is TGTGCCAGCAGCTTAGTAGCCGGCGGAGAGACCCAGTACTTC. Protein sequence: CASSLVAGGETQYF.

The CDR3 loop reads CASSLWQPPDTQYF. The CDR3 DNA is TGTGCCAGCAGCTTGTGGCAGCCCCCAGATACGCAGTATTTT. The rearrangement joins TRBV5-4 to TRBJ2-3, with D unclear. CDR3 length equals 14 residues. Germline values: CDR1 SGHNT, CDR2 YYREEE (reference sequence). V shed 1 base and J shed 4 bases, with 10 bases lying between them.

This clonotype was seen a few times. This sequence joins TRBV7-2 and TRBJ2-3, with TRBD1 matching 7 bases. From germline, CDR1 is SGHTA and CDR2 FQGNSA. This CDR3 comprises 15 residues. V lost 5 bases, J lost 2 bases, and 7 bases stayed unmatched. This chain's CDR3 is CASSTSGQVTDTQYF. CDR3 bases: TGTGCCAGCAGCACCAGCGGACAGGTCACAGATACGCAGTATTTT.

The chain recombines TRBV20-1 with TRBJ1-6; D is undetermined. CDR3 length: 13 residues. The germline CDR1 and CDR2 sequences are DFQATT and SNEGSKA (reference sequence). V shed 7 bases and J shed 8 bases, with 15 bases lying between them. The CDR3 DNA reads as TGCAGTGTAACCCGGGGAGCTGATTCACCCCTCCACTTT. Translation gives CSVTRGADSPLHF.

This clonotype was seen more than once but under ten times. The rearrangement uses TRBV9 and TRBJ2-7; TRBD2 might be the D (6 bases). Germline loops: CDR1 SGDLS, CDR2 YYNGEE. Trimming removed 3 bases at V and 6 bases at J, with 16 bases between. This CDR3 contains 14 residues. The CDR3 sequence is CASSGAGGLGEQYF. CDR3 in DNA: TGTGCCAGCAGCGGTGCCGGGGGACTGGGCGAGCAGTACTTC. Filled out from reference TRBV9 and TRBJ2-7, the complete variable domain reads DSGVTQTPKHLITATGQRVTLRCSPRSGDLSVYWYQQSLDQGLQFLIQYYNGEERAKGNILERFSAQQFPDLHSELNLSSLELGDSALYFCASSGAGGLGEQYFGPGTRLTVT.

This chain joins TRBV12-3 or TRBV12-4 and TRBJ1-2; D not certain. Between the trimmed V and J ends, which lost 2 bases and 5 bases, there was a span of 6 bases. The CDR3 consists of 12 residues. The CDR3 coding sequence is TGTGCCAGCAGTTTAAGCCAGTATGGCTACACCTTC. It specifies CASSLSQYGYTF.

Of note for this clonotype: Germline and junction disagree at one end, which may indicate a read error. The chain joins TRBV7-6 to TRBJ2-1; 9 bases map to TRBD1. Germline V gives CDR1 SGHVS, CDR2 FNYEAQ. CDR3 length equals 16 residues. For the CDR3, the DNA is TGTGCTAGCAGCTCCAGACCGGGACAGGGCTACAATGAGCAGTTCTTC. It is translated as CASSSRPGQGYNEQFF. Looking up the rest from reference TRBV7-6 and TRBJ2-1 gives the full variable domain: GAGVSQSPRYKVTKRGQDVALRCDPISGHVSLYWYRQALGQGPEFLTYFNYEAQQDKSGLPNDRFSAERPEGSISTLTIQRTEQRDSAMYRCASSSRPGQGYNEQFFGPGTRLTVL.